What follows describes a single TCR beta chain. Antigen: not known. This entry comes from a study of T-cell reconstitution after alpha-beta-depleted transplantation in children. Points from the study as a whole: Newly made T cells mostly supplied T-cell counts and diversity one year after transplant. Expanded clones from the graft, numbering several hundred, reportedly supplied alpha-beta T cells about two months after transplant. Some patients' high day-60 TCRbeta diversity was attributed to recipient cells surviving conditioning.

Preparation of the TCRbeta library was carried out with unique molecular identifiers. A single record per CDR3 protein comes from TCRdb applying MiXCR to the PCR reads. The sample contains 98,000 or so distinct CDR3 sequences, 20% to 25% of which appear only once. In germline, CDR1 is MDHEN, CDR2 SYDVKM. The CDR3 is 18 residues long. Trimming pared 4 bases from V and 3 bases from J, leaving 23 bases between. Material: PBMCs, obtained before TCRalphabeta/CD19-depleted stem cell transplant. The chain joins TRBV28 to TRBJ2-3; possible D gene TRBD1, 5 bases. This clonotype originated in a boy younger than 10 with acute lymphoblastic leukemia, due to receive a stem cell transplant. In nucleotides, the CDR3 is TGTGCCAGCAGTTCCAAAATGTCCCCCAGGGATGTTACAGATACGCAGTATTTT. Translated: CASSSKMSPRDVTDTQYF.